This TCR beta chain was observed in a study of control samples from healthy donors and cancer patients. Ten or more counts support this clone. Produced via immunoSEQ multiplex PCR; TCRdb's table is partial and in-frame only. The top ten clones hold roughly 7.8% of a sample with roughly 130,000 clones, around 90% of them seen once. The ends were cut back, 0 bases at V and 7 bases at J, with 19 bases in the middle. In germline, CDR1 is LGHNT, CDR2 FRNRAP. The CDR3 covers 17 residues. This chain links TRBV12-5 with TRBJ1-5; tentative D call: TRBD1 (5 bases). The sample taken for sequencing was blood. This TCR derives from a man aged 18 to 30 in good health. The CDR3 sequence is CASGLVMVTGGIQPQHF. The CDR3 DNA is TGTGCTAGTGGTTTGGTAATGGTAACAGGAGGAATACAGCCCCAGCATTTT.